These 7 T cell receptor beta chains were sequenced from one sample in a study of OX40 agonist ivuxolimab in advanced cancers. The assay was immunoSEQ multiplex PCR, and TCRdb's table has in-frame clones only and misses some. The sample includes under 90,000 clones, nearly 90% seen only once; the top ten take approximately 2.3%. This sample comprised CD4+ or CD8+ T cells sorted from blood, obtained in a trial of the OX40 agonist ivuxolimab. The receptors come from an adult with an advanced solid tumor such as melanoma, head and neck, liver or kidney cancer.

The chain recombines TRBV18 with TRBJ1-6; 8 bases line up with TRBD1. The V segment lost 3 bases and the J segment 7 bases; nucleotides outside the gene matches: 5. Germline lookup yields CDR1 KGHSH and CDR2 LQKENI. The CDR3 runs 15 residues. CDR3 nucleotides: TGTGCCAGCTCACCCTCCGGGACAGGAAATTCACCCCTCCACTTT. Its translation: CASSPSGTGNSPLHF.

The chain carries TRBV27 and TRBJ1-1, with D hard to call. Deletions cut 7 bases from V and 4 bases from J, with 16 bases between. Germline V gene data show CDR1 as MNHEY and CDR2 as SMNVEV (reference sequence). The CDR3 is 14 residues long. CDR3 DNA sequence: TGTGCCAGCATAGGCAGTTCCTTGGGCACTGAAGCTTTCTTT. It is translated as CASIGSSLGTEAFF.

This rearrangement joins TRBV19 to TRBJ1-5; D ambiguous. With 3 bases removed from V and 1 base from J, the gap between germline ends came to 4 bases. In germline, CDR1 is LNHDA, CDR2 SQIVND (reference sequence). The CDR3 is 13 amino acids. The CDR3: CASSMNSNQPQHF. DNA of the CDR3: TGTGCCAGTAGTATGAACAGCAATCAGCCCCAGCATTTT. The whole variable domain, remainder taken from reference TRBV19 and TRBJ1-5, is DGGITQSPKYLFRKEGQNVTLSCEQNLNHDAMYWYRQDPGQGLRLIYYSQIVNDFQKGDIAEGYSVSREKKESFPLTVTSAQKNPTAFYLCASSMNSNQPQHFGDGTRLSIL.

V usage is TRBV4-1 and J usage is TRBJ1-2, with D tentatively TRBD1 (5 bases). The CDR3 sequence is 16 residues long. The germline V and J ends were trimmed by 1 base and 5 bases, with 17 bases remaining between them. The V gene's germline CDR1 is MGHRA and CDR2 YSYEKL. CDR3 amino acids: CASSQVAGRLVYGYTF. In nucleotides, the CDR3 is TGCGCCAGCAGCCAAGTCGCGGGGCGTCTCGTGTATGGCTACACCTTC.

This clone showed up just once. The chain carries TRBV4-1 and TRBJ2-3; D call uncertain. In germline, CDR1 is MGHRA, CDR2 YSYEKL. The V end was cut by 8 bases, the J end by 4 bases, with 19 bases between. The length of the CDR3 is 15 residues. Here the CDR3 DNA reads TGCGCCAGCTTCAGCCCTGGCCCAGAAGCAGATACGCAGTATTTT. This translates into CASFSPGPEADTQYF.

The genes are TRBV18 and TRBJ2-3; D gene ambiguous. Trimming removed 2 bases from V and 2 bases from J, with 8 bases in between. This CDR3 spans 14 amino acids. Germline values: CDR1 KGHSH, CDR2 LQKENI. CDR3 bases: TGTGCCAGCTCACCATCGGCTGTCACAGATACGCAGTATTTT. It codes for CASSPSAVTDTQYF.

This chain joins TRBV4-2 and TRBJ2-7; maybe TRBD2 (6 bases). The germline V gene has CDR1 LGHNA and CDR2 YNFKEQ. V was shortened by 0 bases and J by 6 bases, with 12 bases between the two germline ends. The CDR3 has 14 residues. CDR3 nucleotide sequence: TGTGCCAGCAGCCAAGATTACGGGACTCCCGAGCAGTACTTC. It codes for CASSQDYGTPEQYF.